The text below deals with one T cell receptor (beta chain). Germline CDR1 SGDLS, CDR2 YYNGEE. The length of the CDR3 is 16 residues. J lost 4 bases, V lost 7 bases, and 10 bases had no gene match. Libraries were prepared by immunoSEQ multiplex PCR; TCRdb keeps only in-frame clonotypes and omits some of them. The sample records about 680,000 clones, less than 80% being singletons. This sample was included in a study of shared clonotypes between healthy human individuals. Sequencing used memory CD4+ T cells sorted from blood. Stated subset: CD45RA-negative fraction. This rearrangement joins TRBV9 to TRBJ2-1; 11 bases fit TRBD2. This sequence originates from a young woman in good health. CDR3 sequence (DNA): TGTGCCAGCCGGAGAACCGGGACTAGCGGTTACAATGAGCAGTTCTTC. It yields the protein CASRRTGTSGYNEQFF.